What follows are 9 T cell receptor beta chains derived from one specimen sequenced in a study of response to subunit inactivated influenza vaccine. TCRdb reprocessed the RT-PCR reads with MiXCR, giving one entry per CDR3 protein. The sample yields roughly 290,000 distinct CDR3 sequences, about a fifth seen once. Material: PBMCs from blood, obtained approximately 20 months after vaccination. The receptor source for this set is a man aged 50-75 years who received an inactivated influenza vaccine.

This clonotype was recorded a few times. The V call is TRBV20-1, the J call TRBJ2-7; D unclear. Trimming removed 2 bases from V and 5 bases from J, with 4 bases in between. The CDR3 contains 10 residues. Per germline, CDR1 DFQATT and CDR2 SNEGSKA (reference sequence). CDR3 region: CSARWDEQYF. The CDR3 nucleotides read TGCAGTGCTAGATGGGACGAGCAGTACTTC.

There are a few counts of this clonotype. V usage is TRBV28 and J usage is TRBJ2-3; D is possibly TRBD1 (5 bases). Germline V gives CDR1 MDHEN, CDR2 SYDVKM. CDR3 length equals 12 residues. Trimming took 5 bases from V and 10 from J, leaving 13 bases between them. The CDR3 region has the DNA TGTGCCAGCAGTGACAGCGCCACTGCGCAGTATTTT. Translated, it gives CASSDSATAQYF.

This clonotype came up a few times. The chain combines TRBV5-6 with TRBJ2-1, with a possible D match to TRBD1 (6 bases). Per the germline V gene, CDR1 is SGHDT and CDR2 is YYEEEE. The CDR3 totals 13 residues. The V end lost 0 bases, the J end lost 5 bases, and 6 bases lay between the germline ends. In DNA, the CDR3 is TGTGCCAGCAGCTTGGAGGGGGACAATGAGCAGTTCTTC. Amino acid sequence: CASSLEGDNEQFF. The full variable domain, completed using reference TRBV5-6 and TRBJ2-1, is DAGVTQSPTHLIKTRGQQVTLRCSPKSGHDTVSWYQQALGQGPQFIFQYYEEEERQRGNFPDRFSGHQFPNYSSELNVNALLLGDSALYLCASSLEGDNEQFFGPGTRLTVL.

This clonotype has only a few counts. The rearrangement links TRBV28 to TRBJ2-5; 9 bases match TRBD1. After removal of 1 base from V and 5 bases from J, the junction contained 8 bases not matched to a gene. The CDR3 is 16 residues long. Germline V gives CDR1 MDHEN, CDR2 SYDVKM. This CDR3 reads CASSLSMGQGEETQYF. In DNA, the CDR3 is TGTGCCAGCAGTTTATCCATGGGACAGGGTGAGGAGACCCAGTACTTC.

The rearrangement uses TRBV11-3 and TRBJ2-2; weak D call: TRBD2 (6 bases). V was clipped by 5 bases and J by 6 bases, with 19 bases between them. The CDR3 totals 16 residues. Germline V CDR1 and CDR2: SGHNT, YENEEA. The CDR3 sequence is CASSLSGWRPPGELFF. In DNA form, the CDR3 reads TGTGCCAGCAGCCTTAGCGGTTGGAGACCCCCCGGGGAGCTGTTTTTT.

This clonotype was counted only a few times. The chain carries TRBV15 and TRBJ1-5; no firm D call. The length of the CDR3 is 14 residues. Deletions cut 1 base from V and 5 bases from J, with 9 bases between. Germline V lookup: CDR1 LNHNV, CDR2 YYDKDF (reference sequence). CDR3 DNA sequence: TGTGCCACCAGCAGAGTGGCCAGCTATCAGCCCCAGCATTTT. As protein: CATSRVASYQPQHF.

Only a few counts were recorded for this clonotype. This chain joins TRBV11-1 and TRBJ1-3; 9 bases are a match to TRBD1. With V trimmed by 1 base and J by 0 bases, 7 bases remained unmatched. CDR3 length equals 18 residues. Looked up from germline, CDR1 is SGHAT and CDR2 is FQDESV (reference sequence). The CDR3 DNA sequence: TGTGCCAGCAGCTTAGAGTGGGGACAGGGACTCTCTGGAAACACCATATATTTT. It yields the protein CASSLEWGQGLSGNTIYF.

The chain has TRBV7-9 and TRBJ1-2; D ambiguous. The germline V and J ends were trimmed by 4 bases and 2 bases, with 17 bases remaining between them. In germline, CDR1 is SEHNR, CDR2 FQNEAQ (reference sequence). This CDR3 has 16 amino acids. The chain's CDR3 is CASSSLIDQRNYGYTF. The CDR3, as DNA: TGTGCCAGCAGCTCCCTTATCGACCAGAGGAACTATGGCTACACCTTC.

The genes are TRBV5-1 and TRBJ2-1; 12 nucleotides agree with TRBD1. The V and J ends lost 1 base and 4 bases, in that order; junction bases with no gene match: 3. CDR3 length: 16 residues. Germline V gene sequence: CDR1 SGHRS, CDR2 YFSETQ. The CDR3 sequence: CASSLTGQGAYNEQFF. CDR3 coding DNA: TGCGCCAGCAGCTTGACGGGACAGGGGGCTTACAATGAGCAGTTCTTC.